Listed below are T cell receptor beta chains from one sample, sequenced in a study of T-cell reconstitution after alpha-beta-depleted transplantation in children. Using its own MiXCR run on the PCR reads, TCRdb lists one record per CDR3 protein. The profile shows about 300,000 distinct CDR3 sequences, over 7% of them singletons. The sample here was peripheral blood, taken 360 days after TCRalphabeta/CD19-depleted stem cell transplant. Receptor source: a female patient aged 2-9 years who had a stem cell transplant for Fanconi anemia, so the T cells may come from the graft donor. CDR3s include the opening cysteine and the closing phenylalanine or tryptophan. Fields, in order: V gene, J gene, clone size, CDR3 protein. Clone size is not always given. Where it is, it says once, few, many or a class for expanded clones.

>TRBV27|TRBJ2-7|.
CASSLSSTSGRYEQYF
>TRBV12-3/TRBV12-4|TRBJ1-1|.
CTRSLFAWGITGISKEAFF
>TRBV28|TRBJ1-5|.
CASTAAGYIQPQHF
>TRBV28|TRBJ2-5|.
CASTPLGGRETQYF
>TRBV7-2|TRBJ2-7|many
CASSREYEQYF
>TRBV7-3|TRBJ2-2|few
CASGISGAGELFF
>TRBV6-5|TRBJ2-5|many
CASSYSILAVGETQYF
>TRBV20-1|TRBJ2-1|many
CSAGLAGGYNEQFF
>TRBV20-1|TRBJ2-5|.
CSGVDQETQYF
>TRBV19|TRBJ1-1|few
CASTTGTPEAFF
>TRBV20-1|TRBJ1-1|few
CSARVLGRLNTEAFF
>TRBV20-1|TRBJ1-5|many
CSATDNQPQHF
>TRBV5-1|TRBJ2-7|.
CASSLAIIPGQGTYEQYF
>TRBV28|TRBJ1-5|.
CASSFALGGGEDQPQHF
>TRBV4-1|TRBJ2-3|many
CASSHQSYTDTQYF
>TRBV28|TRBJ2-7|many
CASSLGGKGGGRKQYF
>TRBV24-1|TRBJ2-1|many
CATSDLLQGEGDNEQFF
>TRBV20-1|TRBJ1-4|many
CSARVEQGGTNEKLFF
>TRBV6-1|TRBJ2-3|.
CASRPRGVDTQYF
>TRBV20-1|TRBJ1-1|few
CSARGEPVGWYTEAFF
>TRBV19|TRBJ1-1|many
CASSITANTEAFF
>TRBV24-1|TRBJ2-2|many
CATSTRQGGTGELFF
>TRBV5-8|TRBJ2-7|few
CASSFPGQARREQYF
>TRBV5-1|TRBJ1-1|many
CASSTGTVNTEAFF
>TRBV12-3/TRBV12-4|TRBJ2-7|many
CASSAFARDLEQYF
>TRBV28|TRBJ2-7|many
CASSARLAGASYEQYF
>TRBV7-7|TRBJ2-5|many
CASSLERQGKETQYF
>TRBV20-1|TRBJ1-2|many
CSAQGSGVGANYGYTF
>TRBV5-6|TRBJ2-7|many
CASSLGQGPTGAYEQYF